These 11 T cell receptor beta chains came from one sample sequenced in a study of identical twins. TCRdb redid the calling of the 5' RACE reads with MiXCR, one entry per CDR3 protein. The sample lists nearly 250,000 distinct CDR3 sequences, 7% seen once, with 3.6% in the top ten. These data also featured in a second study, about yellow fever vaccine responses in identical twins.

Sequencing input: memory (CD45RO+) T cells sorted from blood. Source of these receptors: a young woman in good health.

The V gene is TRBV20-1, the J gene TRBJ2-7; TRBD2 matches at 8 bases. This CDR3 region has 14 residues. V gave up 0 bases and J gave up 2 bases; unmatched junction bases: 3. Germline CDR1 and CDR2: DFQATT and SNEGSKA (reference sequence). The CDR3 sequence: CSARDKREPYEQYF. For the CDR3, the DNA is TGCAGTGCTAGAGATAAGCGGGAGCCCTACGAGCAGTACTTC.

This clonotype was recorded at least ten times. The chain uses TRBV20-1 and TRBJ1-5; D unresolved. From germline, CDR1 is DFQATT and CDR2 SNEGSKA (reference sequence). Between the trimmed V and J ends, which lost 1 base and 4 bases, there was a span of 8 bases. The CDR3 contains 13 residues. The CDR3 here is CSARVDGNQPQHF. The CDR3 DNA follows: TGCAGTGCTAGAGTTGATGGAAATCAGCCCCAGCATTTT.

This clonotype was seen only a few times. V and J are TRBV7-8 and TRBJ2-2, with D unresolved. The CDR3 has 16 amino acids. V shed 5 bases and J shed 5 bases, with 18 bases lying between them. Germline CDR1 is SGHVS and CDR2 is FQNEAQ. CDR3 DNA: TGTGCCAGCAGCCTTCCAGAGGTGGAGAGGACCGGGGAGCTGTTTTTT. Its protein product is CASSLPEVERTGELFF. The full variable domain, in which reference TRBV7-8 and TRBJ2-2 provide the parts outside the CDR3, is GAGVSQSPRYKVAKRGQDVALRCDPISGHVSLFWYQQALGQGPEFLTYFQNEAQLDKSGLPSDRFFAERPEGSVSTLKIQRTQQEDSAVYLCASSLPEVERTGELFFGEGSRLTVL.

This clonotype occurred a few times. The V call is TRBV5-1, the J call TRBJ2-3; 7 nucleotides match TRBD2. The V gene's germline CDR1 is SGHRS and CDR2 YFSETQ. V lost 7 bases, J lost 3 bases, and 14 bases stayed unmatched. The CDR3 is 16 amino acids. CDR3 in DNA: TGCGCCAGCTGCACCGGGAGGCCCTCTGGGACAGATACGCAGTATTTT. Translated: CASCTGRPSGTDTQYF.

This clonotype was seen more than once but under ten times. The gene calls are TRBV13 and TRBJ2-1, with 8 positions matching TRBD2. CDR1 and CDR2 (germline): PRHDT, FYEKMQ (reference sequence). The length of the CDR3 is 16 residues. The V segment lost 3 bases and the J segment 0 bases; nucleotides outside the gene matches: 4. CDR3 region: CASSFERGGSYNEQFF. Here the CDR3 DNA reads TGTGCCAGCAGCTTCGAACGGGGGGGCTCCTACAATGAGCAGTTCTTC.

The chain employs TRBV29-1 and TRBJ2-5; D uncertain. V was pared by 6 bases and J by 5 bases, with 13 bases between. The CDR3 is 12 residues long. Germline assignment: CDR1 SQVTM and CDR2 ANQGSEA. The CDR3, as DNA: TGCAGCGTGAGACAAACGCAGGAGACCCAGTACTTC. Its protein product is CSVRQTQETQYF.

The chain employs TRBV11-2 and TRBJ1-6, with TRBD1 as a possible D gene (5 bases). V lost 0 bases and J lost 6, with 12 bases in between. The CDR3 has 16 residues. CDR1 is SGHAT and CDR2 is FQNNGV in the germline V gene. The CDR3 sequence: CASSLEGGTSNSPLHF. Written as DNA, the CDR3 is TGTGCCAGCAGCTTAGAGGGGGGGACCAGTAATTCACCCCTCCACTTT. The full variable domain, rest sourced from reference TRBV11-2 and TRBJ1-6, is EAGVAQSPRYKIIEKRQSVAFWCNPISGHATLYWYQQILGQGPKLLIQFQNNGVVDDSQLPKDRFSAERLKGVDSTLKIQPAKLEDSAVYLCASSLEGGTSNSPLHFGNGTRLTVT.

In this sample, this clonotype turned up many times. CDR3: CASSQGPQGENTIYF. DNA of the CDR3: TGCGCCAGCAGCCAAGGTCCTCAGGGAGAGAACACCATATATTTT. The chain carries TRBV4-1 and TRBJ1-3; TRBD1 is a possible D gene (5 bases). V gave up 1 base and J gave up 7 bases, with 14 bases separating them. CDR1 is MGHRA, CDR2 YSYEKL, per germline. CDR3 size: 15 residues.

The chain combines TRBV18 with TRBJ2-3; the match to TRBD1 covers 7 bases. V trimming: 2 bases; J trimming: 6 bases; junction bases outside the gene matches: 8. This CDR3 comprises 15 residues. Germline V gene lookup returns CDR1 KGHSH and CDR2 LQKENI. As DNA, the CDR3 is TGTGCCAGCTCACCATGGACAGGAAGGGCGGATACGCAGTATTTT. This gives the protein CASSPWTGRADTQYF.

V usage is TRBV7-8 and J usage is TRBJ2-3, with 10 bases that match TRBD2. Trimming at V came to 4 bases and at J to 2 bases, leaving 6 bases not matched to a gene. The CDR3 runs 16 residues. The V gene's germline CDR1 is SGHVS and CDR2 FQNEAQ. DNA of the CDR3: TGTGCCAGCAGCTACCAGACTAGCGGGCTCACAGATACGCAGTATTTT. This translates into CASSYQTSGLTDTQYF. Using reference TRBV7-8 and TRBJ2-3 for the parts outside the CDR3, the full variable domain is GAGVSQSPRYKVAKRGQDVALRCDPISGHVSLFWYQQALGQGPEFLTYFQNEAQLDKSGLPSDRFFAERPEGSVSTLKIQRTQQEDSAVYLCASSYQTSGLTDTQYFGPGTRLTVL.

V and J are TRBV3-1 and TRBJ2-1; 10 bases are shared with TRBD2. V gave up 4 bases and J gave up 9 bases; unmatched junction bases: 9. The CDR3 sequence is 15 residues long. Germline CDR1 LGHDT, CDR2 YNNKEL (reference sequence). As DNA, the CDR3 is TGTGCCAGCAGCCCTTCAGCGGGGGGGTATGTTGAGCAGTTCTTC. Its protein product is CASSPSAGGYVEQFF.